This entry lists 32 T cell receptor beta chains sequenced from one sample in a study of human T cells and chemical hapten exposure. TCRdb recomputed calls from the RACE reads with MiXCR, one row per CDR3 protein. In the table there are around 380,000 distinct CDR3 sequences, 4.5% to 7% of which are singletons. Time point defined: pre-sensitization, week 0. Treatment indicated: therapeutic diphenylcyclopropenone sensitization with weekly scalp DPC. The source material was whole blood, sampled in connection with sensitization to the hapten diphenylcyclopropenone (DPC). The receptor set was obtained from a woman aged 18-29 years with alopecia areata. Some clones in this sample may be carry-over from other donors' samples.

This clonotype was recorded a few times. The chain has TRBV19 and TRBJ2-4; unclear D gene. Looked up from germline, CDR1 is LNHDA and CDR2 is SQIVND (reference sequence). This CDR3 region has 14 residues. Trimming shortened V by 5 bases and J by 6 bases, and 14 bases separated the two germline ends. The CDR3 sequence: CASSSLEAGNIQYF. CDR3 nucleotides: TGTGCCAGTAGTTCCCTCGAGGCAGGAAACATTCAGTACTTC.

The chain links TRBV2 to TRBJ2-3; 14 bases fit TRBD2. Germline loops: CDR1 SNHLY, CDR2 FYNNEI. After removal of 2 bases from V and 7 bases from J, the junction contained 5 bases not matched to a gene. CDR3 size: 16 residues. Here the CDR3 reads CASSERGTSGGNTQYF. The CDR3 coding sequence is TGTGCCAGCAGTGAAAGAGGGACTAGCGGGGGAAATACGCAGTATTTT.

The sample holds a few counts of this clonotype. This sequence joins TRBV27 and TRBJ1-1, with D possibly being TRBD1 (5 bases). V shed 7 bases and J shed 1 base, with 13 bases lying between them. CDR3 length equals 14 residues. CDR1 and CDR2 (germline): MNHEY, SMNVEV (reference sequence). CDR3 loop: CASNKAGKNTEAFF. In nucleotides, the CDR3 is TGTGCCAGCAATAAGGCAGGGAAGAACACTGAAGCTTTCTTT.

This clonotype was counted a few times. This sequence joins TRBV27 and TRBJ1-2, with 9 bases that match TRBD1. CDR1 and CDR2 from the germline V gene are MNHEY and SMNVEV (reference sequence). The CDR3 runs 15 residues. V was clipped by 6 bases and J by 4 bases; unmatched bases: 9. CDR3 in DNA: TGTGCCAGCAGGACAAAACAGGGGGCGAGCTATGGCTACACCTTC. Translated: CASRTKQGASYGYTF.

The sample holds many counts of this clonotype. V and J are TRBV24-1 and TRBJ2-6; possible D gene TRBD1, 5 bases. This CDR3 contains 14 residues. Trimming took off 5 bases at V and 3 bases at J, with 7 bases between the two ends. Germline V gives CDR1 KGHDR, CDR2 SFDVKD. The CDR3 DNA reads TGTGCCACCAGTGGGGGCTATGGGGCCAACGTCCTGACTTTC. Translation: CATSGGYGANVLTF.

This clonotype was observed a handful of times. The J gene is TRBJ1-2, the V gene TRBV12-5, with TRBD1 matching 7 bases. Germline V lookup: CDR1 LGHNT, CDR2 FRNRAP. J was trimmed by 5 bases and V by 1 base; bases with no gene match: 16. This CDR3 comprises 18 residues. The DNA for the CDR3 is TGTGCTAGTGGTTTGGAGGGGAAAGACAGGGAAACCCTATATGGCTACACCTTC. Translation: CASGLEGKDRETLYGYTF.

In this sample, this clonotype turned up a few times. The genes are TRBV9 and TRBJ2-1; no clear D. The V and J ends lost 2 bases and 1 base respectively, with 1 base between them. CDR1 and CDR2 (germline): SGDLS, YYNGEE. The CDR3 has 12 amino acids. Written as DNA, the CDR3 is TGTGCCAGCAGCGTTTCCTACAATGAGCAGTTCTTC. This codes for CASSVSYNEQFF.

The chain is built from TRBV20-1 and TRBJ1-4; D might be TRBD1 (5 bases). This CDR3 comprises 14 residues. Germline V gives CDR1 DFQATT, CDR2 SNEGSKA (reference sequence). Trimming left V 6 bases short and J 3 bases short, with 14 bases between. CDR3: CSATDETANEKLFF. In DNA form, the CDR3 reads TGCAGTGCAACAGACGAGACAGCTAATGAAAAACTGTTTTTT.

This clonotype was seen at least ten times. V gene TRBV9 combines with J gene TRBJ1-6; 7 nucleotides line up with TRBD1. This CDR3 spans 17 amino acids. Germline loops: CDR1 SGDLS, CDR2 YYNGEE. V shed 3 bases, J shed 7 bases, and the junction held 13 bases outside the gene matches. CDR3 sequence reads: CASSAGQTGKRNSPLHF. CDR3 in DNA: TGTGCCAGCAGCGCAGGCCAGACAGGGAAAAGGAATTCACCCCTCCACTTT.

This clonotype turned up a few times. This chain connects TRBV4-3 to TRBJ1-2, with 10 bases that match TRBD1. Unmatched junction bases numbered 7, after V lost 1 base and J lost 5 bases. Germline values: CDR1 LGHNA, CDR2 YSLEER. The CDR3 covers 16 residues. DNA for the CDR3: TGCGCCAGCAGCCAAGCTCACGGACAGGGGGGATATGGCTACACCTTC. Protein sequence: CASSQAHGQGGYGYTF.

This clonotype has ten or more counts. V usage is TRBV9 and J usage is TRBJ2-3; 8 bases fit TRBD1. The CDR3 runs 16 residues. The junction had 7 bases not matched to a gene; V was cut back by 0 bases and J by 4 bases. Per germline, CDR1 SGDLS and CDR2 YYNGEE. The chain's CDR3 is CASSVGWTGFADTQYF. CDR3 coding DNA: TGTGCCAGCAGCGTAGGCTGGACAGGGTTTGCAGATACGCAGTATTTT.

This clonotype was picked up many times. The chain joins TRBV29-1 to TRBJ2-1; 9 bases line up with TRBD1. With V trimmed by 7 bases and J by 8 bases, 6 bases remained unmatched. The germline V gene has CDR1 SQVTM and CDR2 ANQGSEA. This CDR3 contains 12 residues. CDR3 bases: TGCAGCGCGGATGACAGGGGGGATGAGCAGTTCTTC. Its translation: CSADDRGDEQFF.

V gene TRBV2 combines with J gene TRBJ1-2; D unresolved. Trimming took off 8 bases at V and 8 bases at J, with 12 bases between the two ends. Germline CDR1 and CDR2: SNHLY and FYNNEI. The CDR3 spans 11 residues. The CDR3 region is CASSTEQGYTF. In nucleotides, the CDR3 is TGTGCCAGCTCTACGGAACAAGGCTACACCTTC.

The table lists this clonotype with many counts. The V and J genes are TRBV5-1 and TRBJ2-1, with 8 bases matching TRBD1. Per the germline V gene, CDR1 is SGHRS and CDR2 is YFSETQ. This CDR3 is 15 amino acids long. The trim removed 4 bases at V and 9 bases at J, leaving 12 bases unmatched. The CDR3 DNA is TGCGCCAGCAGCCCCCAGACAGGGGTGGCGGGTGAGCAGTTCTTC. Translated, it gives CASSPQTGVAGEQFF. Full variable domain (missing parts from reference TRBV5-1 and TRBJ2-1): KAGVTQTPRYLIKTRGQQVTLSCSPISGHRSVSWYQQTPGQGLQFLFEYFSETQRNKGNFPGRFSGRQFSNSRSEMNVSTLELGDSALYLCASSPQTGVAGEQFFGPGTRLTVL.

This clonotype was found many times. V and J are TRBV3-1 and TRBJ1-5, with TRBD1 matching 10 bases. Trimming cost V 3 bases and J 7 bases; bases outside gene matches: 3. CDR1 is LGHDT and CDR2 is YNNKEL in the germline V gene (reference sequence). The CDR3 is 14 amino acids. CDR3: CASSQGTGDQPQHF. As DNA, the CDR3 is TGTGCCAGCAGCCAGGGGACAGGGGACCAGCCCCAGCATTTT.

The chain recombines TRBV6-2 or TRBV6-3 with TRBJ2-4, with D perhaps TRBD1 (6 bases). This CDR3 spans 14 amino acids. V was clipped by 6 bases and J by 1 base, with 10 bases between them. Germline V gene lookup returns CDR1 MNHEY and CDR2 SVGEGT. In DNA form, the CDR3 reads TGTGCCAGCAGCATGCAGGGGGCCAAAAACATTCAGTACTTC. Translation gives CASSMQGAKNIQYF.

CDR3 residues: CASSRQLPLVSDTQYF. DNA for the CDR3: TGTGCCAGCAGTCGTCAACTTCCTCTCGTCTCAGATACGCAGTATTTT. The chain uses TRBV12-3 or TRBV12-4 and TRBJ2-3, with D uncertain. V lost 5 bases and J 4 bases, leaving 19 bases between the germline ends. This CDR3 has 16 amino acids.

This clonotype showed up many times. CDR3 DNA sequence: TGTGCCAGCAGCTTGAAGGCCATCTATGGCTACACCTTC. This gives the protein CASSLKAIYGYTF. The chain links TRBV5-6 to TRBJ1-2; D not resolved. The CDR3 has 13 residues. The germline V gene has CDR1 SGHDT and CDR2 YYEEEE. Trimming took off 1 base at V and 4 bases at J, with 8 bases between the two ends. Full variable domain (remainder filled in from reference TRBV5-6 and TRBJ1-2): DAGVTQSPTHLIKTRGQQVTLRCSPKSGHDTVSWYQQALGQGPQFIFQYYEEEERQRGNFPDRFSGHQFPNYSSELNVNALLLGDSALYLCASSLKAIYGYTFGSGTRLTVV.

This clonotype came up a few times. The DNA for the CDR3 is TGTGCCAGCAGGATGACAGGGGCCGGTAATTCACCCCTCCACTTT. Its protein is CASRMTGAGNSPLHF. This chain uses TRBV2 with TRBJ1-6; 8 bases fit TRBD1. Unmatched junction bases numbered 7, after V lost 6 bases and J lost 6 bases. CDR3 length: 15 amino acids. Germline V gives CDR1 SNHLY, CDR2 FYNNEI.

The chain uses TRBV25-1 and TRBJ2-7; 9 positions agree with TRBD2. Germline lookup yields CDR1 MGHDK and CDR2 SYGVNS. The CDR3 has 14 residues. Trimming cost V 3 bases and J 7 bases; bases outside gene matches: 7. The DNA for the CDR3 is TGTGCCAGCAGTGAGACAGGGCGGGAGGGGGAGCAGTACTTC. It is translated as CASSETGREGEQYF.

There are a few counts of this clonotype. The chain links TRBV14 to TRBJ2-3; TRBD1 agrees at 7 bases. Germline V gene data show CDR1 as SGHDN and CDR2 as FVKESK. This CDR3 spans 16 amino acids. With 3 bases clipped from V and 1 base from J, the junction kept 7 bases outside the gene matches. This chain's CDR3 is CASSHATGKGTDTQYF. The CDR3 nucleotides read TGTGCCAGCAGCCATGCGACAGGGAAAGGCACAGATACGCAGTATTTT.

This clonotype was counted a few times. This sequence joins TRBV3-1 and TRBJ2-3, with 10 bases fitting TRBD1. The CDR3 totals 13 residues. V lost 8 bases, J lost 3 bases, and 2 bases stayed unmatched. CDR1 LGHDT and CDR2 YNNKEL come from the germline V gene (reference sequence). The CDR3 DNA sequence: TGTGCCAGCGGACAGGGGGTTACAGATACGCAGTATTTT. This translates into CASGQGVTDTQYF.

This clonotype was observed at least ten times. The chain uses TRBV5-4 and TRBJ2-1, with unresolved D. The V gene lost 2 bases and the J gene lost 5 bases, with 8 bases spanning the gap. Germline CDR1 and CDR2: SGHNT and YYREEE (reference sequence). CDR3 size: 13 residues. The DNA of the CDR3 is TGTGCCAGCAGCTTATATTGGGACAATGAGCAGTTCTTC. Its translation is CASSLYWDNEQFF.

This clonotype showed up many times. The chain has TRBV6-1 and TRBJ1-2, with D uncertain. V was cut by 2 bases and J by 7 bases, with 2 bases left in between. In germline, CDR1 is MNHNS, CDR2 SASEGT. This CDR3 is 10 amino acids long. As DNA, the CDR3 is TGTGCCAGCAGTGAATTTGGCTACACCTTC. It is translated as CASSEFGYTF.

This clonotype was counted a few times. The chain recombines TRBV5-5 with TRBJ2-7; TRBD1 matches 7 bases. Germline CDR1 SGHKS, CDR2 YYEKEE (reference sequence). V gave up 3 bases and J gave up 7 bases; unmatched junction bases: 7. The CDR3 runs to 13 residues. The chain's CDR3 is CASSWGQSLEQYF. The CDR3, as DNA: TGTGCCAGCAGCTGGGGACAGTCGTTGGAGCAGTACTTC.

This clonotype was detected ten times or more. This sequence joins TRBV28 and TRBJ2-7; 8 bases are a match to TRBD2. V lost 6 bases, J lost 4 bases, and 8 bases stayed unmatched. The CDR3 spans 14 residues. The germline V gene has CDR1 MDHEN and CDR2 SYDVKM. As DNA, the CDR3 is TGTGCCAGCAGGGGACATACGGGAGGGTACGAGCAGTACTTC. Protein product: CASRGHTGGYEQYF.

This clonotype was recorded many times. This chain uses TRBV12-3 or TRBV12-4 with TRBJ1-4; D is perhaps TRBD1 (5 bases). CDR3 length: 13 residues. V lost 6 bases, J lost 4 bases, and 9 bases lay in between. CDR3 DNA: TGTGCCAGCAGGGCGACAGTTAATGAAAAACTGTTTTTT. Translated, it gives CASRATVNEKLFF.

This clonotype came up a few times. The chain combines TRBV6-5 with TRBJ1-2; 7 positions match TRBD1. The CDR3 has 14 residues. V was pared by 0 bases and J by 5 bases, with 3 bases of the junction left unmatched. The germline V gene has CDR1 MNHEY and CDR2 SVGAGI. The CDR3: CASSYSTGHYGYTF. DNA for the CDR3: TGTGCCAGCAGTTACTCGACAGGGCATTATGGCTACACCTTC.

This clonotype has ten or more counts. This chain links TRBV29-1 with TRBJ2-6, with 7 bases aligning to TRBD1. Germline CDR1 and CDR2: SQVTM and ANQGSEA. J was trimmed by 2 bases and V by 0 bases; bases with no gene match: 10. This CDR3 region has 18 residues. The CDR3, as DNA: TGCAGCGTTGAAGAGGGGTACTCAGGGGGTACTGGGGCCAACGTCCTGACTTTC. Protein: CSVEEGYSGGTGANVLTF.

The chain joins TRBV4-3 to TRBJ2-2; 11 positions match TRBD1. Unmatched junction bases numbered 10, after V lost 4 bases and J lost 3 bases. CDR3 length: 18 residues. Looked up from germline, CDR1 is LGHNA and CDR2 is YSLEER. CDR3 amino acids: CASSRLLGQGVDTGELFF. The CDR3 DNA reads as TGCGCCAGCAGCCGACTACTGGGACAGGGGGTTGACACCGGGGAGCTGTTTTTT.

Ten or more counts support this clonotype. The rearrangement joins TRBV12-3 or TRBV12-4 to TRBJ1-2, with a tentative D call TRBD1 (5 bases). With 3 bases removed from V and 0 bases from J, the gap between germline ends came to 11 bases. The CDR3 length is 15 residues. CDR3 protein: CASSLETAANYGYTF. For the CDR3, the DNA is TGTGCCAGCAGTTTGGAGACAGCAGCTAACTATGGCTACACCTTC.

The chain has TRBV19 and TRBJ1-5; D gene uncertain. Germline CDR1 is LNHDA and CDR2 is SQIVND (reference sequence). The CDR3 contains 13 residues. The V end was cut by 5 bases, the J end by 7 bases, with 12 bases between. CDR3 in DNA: TGTGCCAGTAGTCCCCCCACGGTACAGCCCCAGCATTTT. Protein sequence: CASSPPTVQPQHF.